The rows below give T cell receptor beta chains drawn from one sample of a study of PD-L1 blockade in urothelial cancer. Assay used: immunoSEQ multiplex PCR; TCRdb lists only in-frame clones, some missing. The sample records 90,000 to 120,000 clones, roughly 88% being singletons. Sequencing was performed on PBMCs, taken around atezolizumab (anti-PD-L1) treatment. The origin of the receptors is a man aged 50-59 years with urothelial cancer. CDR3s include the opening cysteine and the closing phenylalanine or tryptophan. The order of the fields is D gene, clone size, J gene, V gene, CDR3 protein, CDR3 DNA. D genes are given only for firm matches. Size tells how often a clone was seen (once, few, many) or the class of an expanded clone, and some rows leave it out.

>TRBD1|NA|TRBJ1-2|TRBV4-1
CASSRDRGAYGYTF
TGCGCCAGCAGCCGAGACAGGGGAGCGTATGGCTACACCTTC
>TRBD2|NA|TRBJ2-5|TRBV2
CASMASGSETQYF
TGTGCCAGCATGGCTAGCGGGAGTGAGACCCAGTACTTC
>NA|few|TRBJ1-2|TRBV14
CASSPPGTPPYGYTF
TGTGCCAGCAGCCCCCCCGGGACACCGCCTTATGGCTACACCTTC
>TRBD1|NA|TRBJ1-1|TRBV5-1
CASSLTGGDTEAFF
TGCGCCAGCAGCTTGACAGGGGGTGACACTGAAGCTTTCTTT
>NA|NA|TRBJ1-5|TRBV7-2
CASSLDGRAWQPQHF
TGTGCCAGCAGCTTAGATGGGAGGGCCTGGCAGCCCCAGCATTTT
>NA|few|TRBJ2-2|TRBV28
CASSFTGKNTGELFF
TGTGCCAGCAGTTTTACAGGGAAGAACACCGGGGAGCTGTTTTTT
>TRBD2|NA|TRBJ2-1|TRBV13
CASSLPGLAGPSSYNEQFF
TGTGCCAGCAGCTTACCGGGACTAGCGGGCCCGAGCTCCTACAATGAGCAGTTCTTC
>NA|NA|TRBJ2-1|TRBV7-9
CASSLLDRDNEQFF
TGTGCCAGCAGCTTACTAGATCGGGACAATGAGCAGTTCTTC
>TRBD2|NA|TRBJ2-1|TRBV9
CASSVVGGGSYNEQFF
TGTGCCAGCAGCGTAGTTGGGGGGGGGTCCTACAATGAGCAGTTCTTC
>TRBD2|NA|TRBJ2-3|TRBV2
CASSPGTSGRGHTDTQYF
TGTGCCAGCAGTCCCGGGACTAGCGGGAGAGGGCACACAGATACGCAGTATTTT
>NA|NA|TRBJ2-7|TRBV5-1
CASSLGPSSYEQYF
TGCGCCAGCAGCTTGGGGCCGTCTTCCTACGAGCAGTACTTC
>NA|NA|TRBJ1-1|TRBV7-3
CASSLNFWAPNTEAFF
TGTGCCAGCAGCTTAAATTTCTGGGCGCCGAACACTGAAGCTTTCTTT
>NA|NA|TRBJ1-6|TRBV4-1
CASSRPPGDVGYNSPLHF
TGCGCCAGCAGCCGGCCCCCCGGGGATGTGGGCTATAATTCACCCCTCCACTTT
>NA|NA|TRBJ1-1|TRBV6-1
CASSEFTGDEAFF
TGTGCCAGCAGTGAATTCACAGGCGATGAAGCTTTCTTT
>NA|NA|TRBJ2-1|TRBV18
CASSPPPLAYNEQFF
TGTGCCAGCTCACCACCGCCCCTAGCCTACAATGAGCAGTTCTTC
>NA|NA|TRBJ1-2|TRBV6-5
CASSEGGVLYGYTF
TGTGCCAGCAGTGAAGGAGGGGTCCTTTATGGCTACACCTTC
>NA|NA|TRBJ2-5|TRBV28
CASSGLLHQETQYF
TGTGCCAGCTCCGGACTTCTTCACCAAGAGACCCAGTACTTC
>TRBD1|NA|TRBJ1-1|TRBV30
CAWSTPQGRTEAFF
TGTGCCTGGAGTACCCCACAGGGGCGGACTGAAGCTTTCTTT
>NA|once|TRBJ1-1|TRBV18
CASSLTVNTEAFF
TGTGCCAGCTCGCTTACAGTGAACACTGAAGCTTTCTTT
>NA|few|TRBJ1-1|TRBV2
CASSGIVTPGNTEAFF
TGTGCCAGCAGTGGGATAGTGACACCCGGGAACACTGAAGCTTTCTTT
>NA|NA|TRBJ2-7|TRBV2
CASTRQTGADEQYF
TGTGCCAGCACCAGACAGACAGGCGCGGACGAGCAGTACTTC
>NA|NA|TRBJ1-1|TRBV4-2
CASSSRGYGNTEAFF
TGTGCCAGCAGCAGCAGGGGATATGGGAACACTGAAGCTTTCTTT
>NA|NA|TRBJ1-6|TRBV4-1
CASSQPNREKGSPLHF
TGCGCCAGCAGCCAGCCTAACAGGGAGAAGGGTTCACCCCTCCACTTT
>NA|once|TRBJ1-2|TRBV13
CASSLTGRDYTF
TGTGCCAGCAGCTTAACAGGGCGTGACTACACCTTC
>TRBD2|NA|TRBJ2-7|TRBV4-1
CASSQEGGGRDEQYF
TGCGCCAGCAGCCAAGAAGGCGGAGGGAGGGACGAGCAGTACTTC
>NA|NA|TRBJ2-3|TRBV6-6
CASSGRRGGTDTQYF
TGTGCCAGCAGCGGGAGGAGGGGGGGCACAGATACGCAGTATTTT
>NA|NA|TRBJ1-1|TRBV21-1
CASSKHLDRVNTEAFF
TGTGCCAGCAGCAAACACCTAGACAGGGTCAACACTGAAGCTTTCTTT
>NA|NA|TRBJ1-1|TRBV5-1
CASSLGQKNTEAFF
TGCGCCAGCAGCTTGGGGCAGAAGAACACTGAAGCTTTCTTT
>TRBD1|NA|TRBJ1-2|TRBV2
CASGNRGRYGYTF
TGTGCCAGCGGAAACAGGGGGCGTTATGGCTACACCTTC